The clone carrying this TCR beta chain has a handful of counts. Just one base apart from a much larger clone, this may be a read error. In the same sample, other DNA sequences code for this CDR3. Authors' data handling: Scientists estimated how many nucleated cells there were by amplifying reference gene primers. The repertoire was sequenced with immunoSEQ multiplex PCR; TCRdb's copy has only in-frame clones and lacks some. D and trimming come from the DNA, and the V and J calls and clone size come from that table. The sample holds about 130,000 clones, approximately 83% seen once. Germline assignment: CDR1 SGDLS and CDR2 YYNGEE. The CDR3 is 18 residues long. This record belongs to a study of blood T cell repertoires in COVID-19. Study summary: The origin of the acute and convalescent COVID-19 samples was the United States, Italy and Spain. T cells, B-cell-depleted T cells, or PBMCs provided the cDNA or gDNA that served as material.

Sequencing was carried out using peripheral blood. The gene calls are TRBV9 and TRBJ2-3, with 16 bases fitting TRBD2. The TCR sequence derives from a woman aged 45 to 65 who had recovered from COVID-19. The CDR3 here is CASSAGTSGGGFSDTQYF. Here the CDR3 DNA reads TGCGCCAGCAGCGCCGGGACTAGCGGGGGGGGATTTTCAGATACGCAGTATTTT.